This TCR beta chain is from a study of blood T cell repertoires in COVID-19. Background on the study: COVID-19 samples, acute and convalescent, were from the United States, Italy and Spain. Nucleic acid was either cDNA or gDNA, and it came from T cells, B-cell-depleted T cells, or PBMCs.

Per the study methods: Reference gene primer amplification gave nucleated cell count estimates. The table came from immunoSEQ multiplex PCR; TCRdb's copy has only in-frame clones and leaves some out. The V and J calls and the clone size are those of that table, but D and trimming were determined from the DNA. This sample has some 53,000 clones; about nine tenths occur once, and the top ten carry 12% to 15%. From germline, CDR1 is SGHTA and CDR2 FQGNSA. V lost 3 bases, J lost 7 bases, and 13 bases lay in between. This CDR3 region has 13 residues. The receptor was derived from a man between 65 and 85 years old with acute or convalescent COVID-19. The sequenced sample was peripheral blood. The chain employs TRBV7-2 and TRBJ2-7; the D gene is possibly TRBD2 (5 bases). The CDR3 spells CASSFNRPGEQYF. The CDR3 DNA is TGTGCCAGCAGCTTTAATAGGCCGGGGGAGCAGTACTTC.